These 32 T cell receptor beta chains originate from one sample sequenced in a study of blood T cell repertoires in COVID-19. Only in-frame clones appear in the TCRdb table, and some are missing; sequencing was by immunoSEQ multiplex PCR. Of 130,000 to 150,000 clones in the sample, approximately 87% were seen once. The material sequenced was PBMCs or T cells enriched from blood (not recorded which). Source of these receptors: a man aged 60 to 69 who had recovered from COVID-19.

The chain recombines TRBV28 with TRBJ1-1, with D possibly TRBD1 on 5 matching bases. Between the trimmed V and J ends, which lost 2 bases and 2 bases, there was a span of 9 bases. Germline V gene lookup returns CDR1 MDHEN and CDR2 SYDVKM. The CDR3 covers 14 residues. CDR3 bases: TGTGCCAGCAGTTTAGCGGGGGTCAACACTGAAGCTTTCTTT. This codes for CASSLAGVNTEAFF.

The rearrangement links TRBV5-1 to TRBJ1-6, with D perhaps matching TRBD1 (5 bases). The CDR3 contains 16 residues. Looked up from germline, CDR1 is SGHRS and CDR2 is YFSETQ. Trimming removed 0 bases from V and 6 bases from J, with 13 bases in between. The CDR3 bases are TGCGCCAGCAGCTTGGCCTCCAGGGCACTTAATTCACCCCTCCACTTT. Protein: CASSLASRALNSPLHF. The variable domain in full, with the rest retrieved from reference TRBV5-1 and TRBJ1-6, is KAGVTQTPRYLIKTRGQQVTLSCSPISGHRSVSWYQQTPGQGLQFLFEYFSETQRNKGNFPGRFSGRQFSNSRSEMNVSTLELGDSALYLCASSLASRALNSPLHFGNGTRLTVT.

The chain has TRBV10-3 and TRBJ2-2, with TRBD2 matching 13 bases. CDR3 length equals 16 residues. V was clipped by 4 bases and J by 1 base; unmatched bases: 0. Germline V gene lookup returns CDR1 ENHRY and CDR2 SYGVKD. CDR3 residues: CAISGLAGGNTGELFF. In nucleotides, the CDR3 is TGTGCCATCAGTGGACTAGCGGGGGGGAACACCGGGGAGCTGTTTTTT.

The gene calls are TRBV11-3 and TRBJ2-1; 9 positions agree with TRBD1. J lost 3 bases, V lost 5 bases, and 8 bases had no gene match. The CDR3 extends over 16 amino acids. CDR1 and CDR2 from the germline V gene are SGHNT and YENEEA. The CDR3 protein is CASSASQGAIYNEQFF. The DNA of the CDR3 is TGTGCCAGCAGCGCCTCACAGGGGGCGATCTACAATGAGCAGTTCTTC.

The rearrangement links TRBV9 to TRBJ1-1; 9 nucleotides agree with TRBD1. V gave up 3 bases and J gave up 3 bases; unmatched junction bases: 6. This CDR3 has 15 amino acids. CDR1 and CDR2 (germline): SGDLS, YYNGEE. CDR3 nucleotide sequence: TGTGCCAGCAGCGAGATCACAGGGGGCTACACTGAAGCTTTCTTT. It translates to CASSEITGGYTEAFF.

V is TRBV19 and J is TRBJ2-2, with TRBD2 as a possible D gene (5 bases). Trimming removed 1 base from V and 6 bases from J, with 15 bases in between. Germline CDR1 is LNHDA and CDR2 is SQIVND (reference sequence). There are 16 residues in the CDR3. This CDR3 is CASSIVHTRRSGELFF. The DNA for the CDR3 is TGTGCCAGTAGTATAGTCCATACTAGGAGGTCCGGGGAGCTGTTTTTT.

This chain links TRBV4-1 with TRBJ1-1, with 7 bases matching TRBD1. With 5 bases clipped from V and 4 bases from J, the junction kept 10 bases outside the gene matches. Germline V gives CDR1 MGHRA, CDR2 YSYEKL. CDR3 length: 15 amino acids. CDR3 loop: CASSGPTGTVTEAFF. Here the CDR3 DNA reads TGCGCCAGCAGCGGCCCTACCGGGACAGTCACTGAAGCTTTCTTT.

The CDR3 reads CASSGTGTDTQYF. CDR3 bases: TGTGCCAGCAGCGGCACAGGGACAGATACGCAGTATTTT. V usage is TRBV7-9 and J usage is TRBJ2-3, with D perhaps matching TRBD1 (6 bases). Germline assignment: CDR1 SEHNR and CDR2 FQNEAQ (reference sequence). The CDR3 has 13 amino acids. Trimming removed 5 bases at V and 3 bases at J, with 9 bases between.

Regarding this clone: Other nucleotide sequences from this sample produce the same CDR3. This chain connects TRBV28 to TRBJ2-4, with 10 nucleotides matching TRBD1. This CDR3 region has 14 residues. CDR1 is MDHEN and CDR2 is SYDVKM in the germline V gene. Trimming cost V 5 bases and J 9 bases; bases outside gene matches: 7. The CDR3 here is CASSTTGGALIQYF. The CDR3 DNA is TGTGCCAGCAGTACGACAGGGGGCGCGCTCATTCAGTACTTC. Using reference TRBV28 and TRBJ2-4 for the parts outside the CDR3, the full variable domain is DVKVTQSSRYLVKRTGEKVFLECVQDMDHENMFWYRQDPGLGLRLIYFSYDVKMKEKGDIPEGYSVSREKKERFSLILESASTNQTSMYLCASSTTGGALIQYFGAGTRLSVL.

This clone was detected once. This sequence joins TRBV27 and TRBJ1-5; weak D call: TRBD1 (6 bases). This CDR3 contains 17 residues. V was pared by 5 bases and J by 5 bases, with 22 bases between. Germline lookup yields CDR1 MNHEY and CDR2 SMNVEV (reference sequence). CDR3 region: CASSTRVRGSEYQPQHF. The CDR3 DNA reads TGTGCCAGCAGTACCCGGGTGAGGGGGTCAGAGTATCAGCCCCAGCATTTT.

This clone has a count of ten or more. The chain has TRBV7-9 and TRBJ1-1, with D perhaps TRBD1 (6 bases). The V gene lost 5 bases and the J gene lost 7 bases, with 11 bases spanning the gap. CDR1 is SEHNR and CDR2 is FQNEAQ in the germline V gene (reference sequence). The CDR3 contains 12 residues. Here the CDR3 reads CASSPGTNEAFF. The CDR3 nucleotides are TGTGCCAGCAGCCCCGGGACAAATGAAGCTTTCTTT.

This clone has a single count. The chain combines TRBV3-1 (or the pseudogene TRBV3-2) with TRBJ2-6; 7 bases agree with TRBD1. With 2 bases clipped from V and 0 bases from J, the junction kept 7 bases outside the gene matches. The germline CDR1 and CDR2 sequences are LGHDT and YNNKEL (reference sequence). The CDR3 covers 18 residues. The CDR3 DNA sequence: TGTGCCAGCAGCCAATGGGGACAGATCTTCTCTGGGGCCAACGTCCTGACTTTC. Amino acid sequence: CASSQWGQIFSGANVLTF.

For this clone: One end of the junction is discordant with germline, which a read error may explain. The J gene is TRBJ2-7, the V gene TRBV19; D gene unclear. The V gene's germline CDR1 is LNHDA and CDR2 SQIVND (reference sequence). The CDR3 is made up of 14 amino acids. The CDR3 DNA is TGTACCAGAGTTGGTTCCGTTGAGGCCTACGAGCAGTACTTC. Translation gives CTRVGSVEAYEQYF. Together with reference TRBV19 and TRBJ2-7, the CDR3 gives the full variable domain: DGGITQSPKYLFRKEGQNVTLSCEQNLNHDAMYWYRQDPGQGLRLIYYSQIVNDFQKGDIAEGYSVSREKKESFPLTVTSAQKNPTAFYLCTRVGSVEAYEQYFGPGTRLTVT.

The rearrangement joins TRBV2 to TRBJ1-5; 8 bases match TRBD1. The germline V gene has CDR1 SNHLY and CDR2 FYNNEI. This CDR3 region has 17 residues. The junction had 11 bases not matched to a gene; V was cut back by 5 bases and J by 2 bases. The CDR3 nucleotides are TGTGCCAGCAGTTTAAATCCAGGGGGCGGGGGCAATCAGCCCCAGCATTTT. Translating it yields CASSLNPGGGGNQPQHF.

The rearrangement joins TRBV7-8 to TRBJ2-7, with unresolved D. The CDR3 has 14 residues. V lost 5 bases, J lost 0 bases, and 11 bases lay in between. CDR1 is SGHVS and CDR2 is FQNEAQ in the germline V gene. CDR3 bases: TGTGCCAGCAGCATGAGCCTAAGCTCCTACGAGCAGTACTTC. Translation: CASSMSLSSYEQYF. The whole variable domain, filled in from reference TRBV7-8 and TRBJ2-7, reads GAGVSQSPRYKVAKRGQDVALRCDPISGHVSLFWYQQALGQGPEFLTYFQNEAQLDKSGLPSDRFFAERPEGSVSTLKIQRTQQEDSAVYLCASSMSLSSYEQYFGPGTRLTVT.

This chain links TRBV18 with TRBJ2-2; a possible D gene is TRBD2 (7 bases). This CDR3 region has 18 residues. V was shortened by 5 bases and J by 4 bases, with 23 bases between the two germline ends. Germline lookup yields CDR1 KGHSH and CDR2 LQKENI. This CDR3 reads CASSTPALGAGATGELFF. In nucleotides, the CDR3 is TGTGCCAGCTCAACTCCCGCTTTGGGGGCGGGGGCCACCGGGGAGCTGTTTTTT.

The chain joins TRBV18 to TRBJ2-5, with 8 bases fitting TRBD2. This CDR3 is 15 amino acids long. CDR1 and CDR2 (germline): KGHSH, LQKENI. V trimming: 4 bases; J trimming: 3 bases; junction bases outside the gene matches: 7. CDR3: CASSQTSTSEETQYF. CDR3 nucleotides: TGTGCCAGCTCACAAACGTCGACTAGCGAAGAGACCCAGTACTTC.

CDR3 bases: TGCAGCGTTGTAGATACAGGGGGCTCGGAGACCCAGTACTTC. Translated, it gives CSVVDTGGSETQYF. This chain uses TRBV29-1 with TRBJ2-5; 9 bases align to TRBD1. The CDR3 contains 14 residues. Germline CDR1 SQVTM, CDR2 ANQGSEA. With V trimmed by 4 bases and J by 5 bases, 8 bases remained unmatched.

In this sample, this clone turned up a few times. The V and J genes are TRBV24-1 and TRBJ1-6; D unresolved. CDR3 size: 13 residues. Trimming cost V 0 bases and J 10 bases, with 6 bases left between them. CDR1 is KGHDR, CDR2 SFDVKD, per germline. The CDR3 spells CATSDLSGSPLHF. CDR3 sequence (DNA): TGTGCCACCAGTGATTTGTCGGGATCACCCCTCCACTTT.

The chain is built from TRBV4-1 and TRBJ2-7; D is perhaps TRBD1 (6 bases). Trimming took 4 bases from V and 3 from J, leaving 13 bases between them. The V gene's germline CDR1 is MGHRA and CDR2 YSYEKL. The CDR3 is made up of 14 amino acids. The CDR3 spells CASSRTGTNYEQYF. CDR3 bases: TGCGCCAGCAGCCGCACCGGGACAAACTACGAGCAGTACTTC.

The gene calls are TRBV5-1 and TRBJ2-3, with D possibly matching TRBD2 (5 bases). This CDR3 spans 13 amino acids. The germline gives CDR1 SGHRS, CDR2 YFSETQ. Trimming took 2 bases from V and 6 from J, leaving 10 bases between them. CDR3 amino acids: CASSFRGLDTQYF. The CDR3 DNA reads as TGCGCCAGCAGCTTTAGAGGGTTGGATACGCAGTATTTT.

The chain uses TRBV11-2 and TRBJ1-2; D gene ambiguous. The CDR3 is 15 amino acids. Deletions cut 0 bases from V and 4 bases from J, with 12 bases between. Germline CDR1 reads SGHAT; CDR2 reads FQNNGV. The DNA of the CDR3 is TGTGCCAGCAGCTTAGATCGGGAGCCCGCCTATGGCTACACCTTC. It encodes CASSLDREPAYGYTF.

V is TRBV29-1 and J is TRBJ2-7; possibly TRBD2 for D (5 bases). The germline V gene encodes CDR1 SQVTM and CDR2 ANQGSEA. Trimming pared 4 bases from V and 0 bases from J, leaving 7 bases between. There are 12 residues in the CDR3. CDR3 nucleotides: TGCAGCGTTGGTGAGGGCTCCTACGAGCAGTACTTC. This encodes CSVGEGSYEQYF.

The gene calls are TRBV5-4 and TRBJ2-5; the D gene is possibly TRBD2 (5 bases). V dropped 4 bases and J dropped 5 bases, with 15 bases sitting between them. Looked up from germline, CDR1 is SGHNT and CDR2 is YYREEE (reference sequence). CDR3 length: 14 amino acids. CDR3 bases: TGTGCCAGCAGCCCCGGAGGTCGGGGTGAGACCCAGTACTTC. This sequence encodes CASSPGGRGETQYF. Combining the CDR3 with reference TRBV5-4 and TRBJ2-5 gives the whole variable domain ETGVTQSPTHLIKTRGQQVTLRCSSQSGHNTVSWYQQALGQGPQFIFQYYREEENGRGNFPPRFSGLQFPNYSSELNVNALELDDSALYLCASSPGGRGETQYFGPGTRLLVL.

The CDR3 reads CASSDATGGPTGELFF. The CDR3 DNA reads TGTGCCAGCAGTGATGCTACGGGAGGGCCCACCGGGGAGCTGTTTTTT. V and J are TRBV2 and TRBJ2-2, with 8 nucleotides matching TRBD2. The CDR3 totals 16 residues. Losses at the gene ends were 3 bases for V and 4 bases for J; bases not matched to a gene: 7. Germline lookup yields CDR1 SNHLY and CDR2 FYNNEI.

This clone was picked up one time. This rearrangement joins TRBV5-5 to TRBJ2-1; 9 bases are a match to TRBD2. J gave up 6 bases and V 0 bases, and 4 bases lay outside the gene matches. The CDR3 is 15 amino acids. The germline V gene encodes CDR1 SGHKS and CDR2 YYEKEE (reference sequence). The CDR3 sequence: CASSLVLAGLNEQFF. The CDR3 bases are TGTGCCAGCAGCTTGGTTCTAGCGGGACTCAATGAGCAGTTCTTC.

V usage is TRBV7-2 and J usage is TRBJ2-2, with D tentatively TRBD1 (6 bases). The CDR3 is made up of 15 amino acids. Trimming took off 6 bases at V and 4 bases at J, with 15 bases between the two ends. Germline CDR1 is SGHTA and CDR2 is FQGNSA. The CDR3 reads CASRPTGSITGELFF. The CDR3 nucleotides are TGTGCCAGCAGGCCGACAGGTTCCATCACCGGGGAGCTGTTTTTT.

The chain uses TRBV7-2 and TRBJ1-6; TRBD1 agrees at 9 bases. CDR1 and CDR2 from the germline V gene are SGHTA and FQGNSA. The trim removed 5 bases at V and 7 bases at J, leaving 6 bases unmatched. This CDR3 is 15 amino acids long. This CDR3 is CASSRGQGLNSPLHF. CDR3 DNA: TGTGCCAGCAGCAGGGGACAGGGCTTAAATTCACCCCTCCACTTT.

CDR3 sequence (DNA): TGTGCCAGCAACCGACTGGGACAGGCCTACAATGAGCAGTTCTTC. Its protein is CASNRLGQAYNEQFF. This rearrangement joins TRBV6-5 to TRBJ2-1; TRBD1 agrees at 8 bases. The V segment lost 7 bases and the J segment 2 bases; nucleotides outside the gene matches: 7. The CDR3 runs 15 residues. Germline-derived CDR1 and CDR2 are MNHEY and SVGAGI.

This rearrangement joins TRBV5-1 to TRBJ1-2; D gene unclear. The CDR3 contains 18 residues. The V gene's germline CDR1 is SGHRS and CDR2 YFSETQ. With 0 bases removed from V and 2 bases from J, the gap between germline ends came to 20 bases. The CDR3 is CASSLDLLGGGSNYGYTF. CDR3 DNA: TGCGCCAGCAGCTTGGACCTATTGGGAGGCGGCTCAAACTATGGCTACACCTTC.

This sequence joins TRBV3-1 (or the pseudogene TRBV3-2) and TRBJ2-2, with 8 bases fitting TRBD1. CDR1 is LGHDT and CDR2 is YNNKEL in the germline V gene (reference sequence). Trimming took 0 bases from V and 5 from J; bases not matched to a gene: 8. The CDR3 covers 17 residues. DNA for the CDR3: TGTGCCAGCAGCCAAGATCAAAGGACAGGGTGGACCGGGGAGCTGTTTTTT. It translates to CASSQDQRTGWTGELFF.

This clone turned up a few times. The rearrangement uses TRBV28 and TRBJ1-1, with a weak D call TRBD1 (6 bases). The CDR3 contains 15 residues. Germline V gene data show CDR1 as MDHEN and CDR2 as SYDVKM. The germline V and J ends were trimmed by 8 bases and 0 bases, with 16 bases remaining between them. The DNA of the CDR3 is TGTGCCAGCTCTACTACAGGGCGAATGAACACTGAAGCTTTCTTT. Amino acids: CASSTTGRMNTEAFF.